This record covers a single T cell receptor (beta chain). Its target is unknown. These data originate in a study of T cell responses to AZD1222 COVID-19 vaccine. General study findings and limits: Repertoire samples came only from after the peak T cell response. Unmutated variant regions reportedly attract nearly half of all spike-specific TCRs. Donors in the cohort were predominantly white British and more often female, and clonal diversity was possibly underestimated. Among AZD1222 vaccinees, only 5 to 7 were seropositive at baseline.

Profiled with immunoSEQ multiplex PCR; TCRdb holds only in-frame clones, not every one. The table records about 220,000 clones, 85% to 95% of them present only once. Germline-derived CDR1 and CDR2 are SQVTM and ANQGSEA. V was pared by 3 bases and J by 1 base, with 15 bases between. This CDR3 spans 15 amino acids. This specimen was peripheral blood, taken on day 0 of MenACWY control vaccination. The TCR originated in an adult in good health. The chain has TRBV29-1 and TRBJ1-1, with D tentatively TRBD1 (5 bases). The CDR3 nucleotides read TGCAGCGTTGAGAGCCGGGGGTTCGGGAACACTGAAGCTTTCTTT. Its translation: CSVESRGFGNTEAFF.